This TCR beta chain was captured in a study of neurological immune-mediated disorders. Points from the study as a whole: Expansion of TCR clones was greatest in HTLV-1-associated myelopathy and smallest in multiple sclerosis, where it fell below that of healthy controls.

Each sequencing run yielded over 190 million TCR-beta sequences from 15-18 subjects. Each CDR3 protein is one row after TCRdb ran MiXCR on the 5' RACE reads. The data contain 20,000 to 25,000 distinct CDR3 sequences, around 6% of them seen just once; the ten biggest clones take up about 42%. The sorted libraries were prepared using around 980,000 CD4+ or CD8+ T cells that had themselves been sorted. This clonotype was seen repeatedly, ten times or more. Its antigen is currently unknown. Sequenced: CD8+ T cells from blood. This TCR came from a man between 18 and 29 years old in good health.

The CDR3 coding sequence is TGTGCCATCAGGGGGACGGCCGACATGAACACTGAAGCTTTCTTT. Encoded protein: CAIRGTADMNTEAFF. This chain uses TRBV10-3 with TRBJ1-1; TRBD1 is a possible D gene (5 bases). Looked up from germline, CDR1 is ENHRY and CDR2 is SYGVKD. V shed 6 bases and J shed 0 bases, with 14 bases lying between them. The CDR3 sequence is 15 residues long.